The 6 T cell receptor beta chains given below trace back to one sample, sequenced in a study of blood T cell repertoires in COVID-19 (dated by TCRdb to 2018 to 2021). Library creation used the immunoSEQ multiplex PCR assay. TCRdb took this table from immuneACCESS and kept in-frame rearrangements with V and J called. Such tables lack part of the clones; where checked against another copy, unresolved V genes explain under half of the gap, and the rest is unexplained. The sample yields fewer than 200,000 clones; 85% were counted once. The ten largest clones represent around 8.4% of the sample. The sequencing input was peripheral blood. Receptor source: an elderly woman with COVID-19, enrolled during active disease.

This clone has a single count. CDR3: CATSSGGISGNTIYF. The CDR3, as DNA: TGTGCCACCAGCAGCGGGGGGATCTCTGGAAACACCATATATTTT. This chain joins TRBV15 and TRBJ1-3, with a tentative D call TRBD1 (5 bases). There are 15 residues in the CDR3. Per germline, CDR1 LNHNV and CDR2 YYDKDF (reference sequence). V gave up 3 bases and J gave up 0 bases, with 9 bases separating them.

Turning to this clone: Other DNA sequences from this sample encode an identical CDR3 as well. The chain combines TRBV4-2 with TRBJ1-1; no clear D gene. CDR1 is LGHNA and CDR2 is YNFKEQ in the germline V gene. V was shortened by 1 base and J by 1 base, with 10 bases between the two germline ends. The CDR3 covers 15 residues. The CDR3 coding sequence is TGTGCCAGCAGCCAAGTTGGAGGGTCGAACACTGAAGCTTTCTTT. Protein: CASSQVGGSNTEAFF.

The rearrangement links TRBV18 to TRBJ1-4, with D possibly TRBD1 on 6 matching bases. The ends were cut back, 3 bases at V and 8 bases at J, with 16 bases in the middle. Germline loops: CDR1 KGHSH, CDR2 LQKENI. The CDR3 covers 15 residues. Here the CDR3 DNA reads TGTGCCAGCTCACCGGGGGCGCGGGCACGAGAAAAACTGTTTTTT. It is translated as CASSPGARAREKLFF.

The chain recombines TRBV6-5 with TRBJ1-2, with a weak D call TRBD1 (6 bases). Germline V gives CDR1 MNHEY, CDR2 SVGAGI. Between the trimmed V and J ends, which lost 6 bases and 6 bases, there was a span of 14 bases. The CDR3 contains 13 residues. The CDR3: CASSAQGSNGYTF. CDR3 nucleotide sequence: TGTGCCAGCAGCGCACAGGGATCTAATGGCTACACCTTC.

The chain links TRBV5-1 to TRBJ1-4; D perhaps matches TRBD1 (5 bases). This CDR3 has 15 amino acids. Between the trimmed V and J ends, which lost 1 base and 3 bases, there was a span of 10 bases. Germline CDR1 reads SGHRS; CDR2 reads YFSETQ. CDR3 in amino acids: CASSLSAGPNEKLFF. As DNA, the CDR3 is TGCGCCAGCAGCTTGTCGGCAGGGCCTAATGAAAAACTGTTTTTT.

This rearrangement joins TRBV12-3 or TRBV12-4 to TRBJ2-7; D remains ambiguous. This CDR3 comprises 12 residues. V lost 2 bases to trimming and J lost 6 bases, with 8 bases between them. CDR3 DNA: TGTGCCAGCAGTTTACCTGCGCGCGAGCAGTACTTC. It yields the protein CASSLPAREQYF.